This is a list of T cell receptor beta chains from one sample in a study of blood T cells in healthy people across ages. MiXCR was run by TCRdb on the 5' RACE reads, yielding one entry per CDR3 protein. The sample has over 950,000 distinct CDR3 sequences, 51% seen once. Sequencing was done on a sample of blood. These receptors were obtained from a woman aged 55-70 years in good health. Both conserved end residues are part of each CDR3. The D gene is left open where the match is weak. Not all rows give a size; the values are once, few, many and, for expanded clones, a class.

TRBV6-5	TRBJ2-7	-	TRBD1	CASSYEYRGVAYEQYF	TGTGCCAGCAGTTACGAGTACAGGGGAGTCGCCTACGAGCAGTACTTC
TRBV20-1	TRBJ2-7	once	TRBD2	CSARTSGTQEQYF	TGCAGTGCTCGAACTAGCGGGACCCAAGAGCAGTACTTC
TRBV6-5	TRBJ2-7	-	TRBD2	CATHPTSGGYEQYF	TGTGCCACCCACCCGACTAGCGGGGGTTACGAGCAGTACTTC
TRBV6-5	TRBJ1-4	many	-	CASSYSGTREKLFF	TGTGCCAGCAGTTACTCAGGGACACGAGAAAAACTGTTTTTT
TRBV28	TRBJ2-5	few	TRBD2	CASSNRGGLAVQYF	TGTGCCAGCAGCAACCGTGGAGGGCTAGCGGTCCAGTACTTC
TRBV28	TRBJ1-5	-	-	CASSSQTRGSNQPQHF	TGTGCCAGCAGTTCCCAAACGAGGGGCTCAAATCAGCCCCAGCATTTT
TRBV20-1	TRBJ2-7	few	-	CSARTDSYEQYF	TGCAGTGCTAGAACAGACAGCTACGAGCAGTACTTC
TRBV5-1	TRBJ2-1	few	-	CASSLNGRYNEQFF	TGCGCCAGCAGCTTGAATGGTCGATACAATGAGCAGTTCTTC
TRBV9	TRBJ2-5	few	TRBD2	CASSVVGAGALETQYF	TGTGCCAGCAGCGTAGTTGGGGCGGGAGCTTTAGAGACCCAGTACTTC
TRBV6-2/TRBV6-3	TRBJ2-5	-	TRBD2	CASSYTSGRAVTQYF	TGTGCCAGCAGTTATACTAGCGGGAGGGCCGTGACCCAGTACTTC
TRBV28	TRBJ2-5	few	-	CASRGGAAETQYF	TGTGCCAGCAGGGGGGGGGCGGCGGAGACCCAGTACTTC
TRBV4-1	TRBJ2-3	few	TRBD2	CASSQTGTSGRADTQYF	TGCGCCAGCAGCCAAACCGGGACTAGCGGGAGAGCAGATACGCAGTATTTT
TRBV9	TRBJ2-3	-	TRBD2	CASSIWDSPGLAESGDTQYF	TGTGCCAGCAGCATCTGGGACTCCCCAGGACTAGCGGAGTCGGGAGATACGCAGTATTTT
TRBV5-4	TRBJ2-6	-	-	CASSLVQGPGANVLTF	TGTGCCAGCAGCTTGGTCCAGGGCCCTGGGGCCAACGTCCTGACTTTC
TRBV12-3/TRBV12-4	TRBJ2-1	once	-	CASSFWKSSYNEQFF	TGTGCCAGCAGTTTTTGGAAGAGCTCCTACAATGAGCAGTTCTTC
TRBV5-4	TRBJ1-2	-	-	CASSRQKNYGYTF	TGTGCCAGCAGCAGACAGAAGAACTATGGCTACACCTTC
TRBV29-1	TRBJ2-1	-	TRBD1	CSVEKAGGRGLFF	TGCAGCGTCGAAAAGGCAGGGGGTAGGGGTCTGTTCTTC
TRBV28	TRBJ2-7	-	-	CASSQNPSNEQYF	TGTGCCAGCAGCCAAAACCCGTCAAACGAGCAGTACTTC
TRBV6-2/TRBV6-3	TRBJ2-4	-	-	CASSWDASFDIQYF	TGTGCCAGCAGTTGGGACGCAAGTTTTGACATTCAGTACTTC
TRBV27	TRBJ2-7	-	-	CASSLPFDRVYEQYF	TGTGCCAGCAGTCTGCCATTCGACAGAGTCTACGAGCAGTACTTC
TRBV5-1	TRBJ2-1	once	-	CASSIQGGYNEQFF	TGCGCCAGCAGCATACAAGGTGGGTACAATGAGCAGTTCTTC
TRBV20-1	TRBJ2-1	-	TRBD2	CSAYSGRRHNEQFF	TGCAGTGCTTATAGCGGGAGGCGTCACAATGAGCAGTTCTTC
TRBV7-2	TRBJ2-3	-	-	CASSPIGRVTDTQYF	TGTGCCAGCAGCCCCATAGGGCGGGTCACAGATACGCAGTATTTT
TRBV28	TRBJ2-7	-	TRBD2	CASSFGARFSSGGSYEQYF	TGTGCCAGCAGTTTTGGTGCTCGGTTTAGTAGCGGGGGATCCTACGAGCAGTACTTC
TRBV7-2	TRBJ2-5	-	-	CASTPRTLEETQYF	TGTGCCAGCACCCCGAGGACATTAGAGGAGACCCAGTACTTC
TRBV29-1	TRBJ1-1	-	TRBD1	CSVVQGQGEAFF	TGCAGCGTTGTTCAGGGACAGGGAGAAGCTTTCTTT
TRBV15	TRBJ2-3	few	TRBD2	CATSRDRSGGYAQYF	TGTGCCACCAGCAGAGATCGAAGCGGGGGGTACGCGCAGTATTTT
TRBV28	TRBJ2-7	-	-	CASSPKGLFRDGSYEQYF	TGTGCCAGCAGCCCTAAAGGGCTATTCCGGGACGGATCCTACGAGCAGTACTTC
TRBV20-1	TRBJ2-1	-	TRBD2	CSAPKAGGSDGKNEQFF	TGCAGTGCTCCCAAAGCGGGAGGGAGCGATGGAAAAAATGAGCAGTTCTTC
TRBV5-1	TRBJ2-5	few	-	CASSPPVRGQETQYF	TGCGCCAGCAGCCCCCCTGTTCGGGGCCAAGAGACCCAGTACTTC
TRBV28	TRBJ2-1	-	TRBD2	CASSLPTSGNEQFF	TGTGCCAGCAGTTTACCGACTAGCGGCAATGAGCAGTTCTTC
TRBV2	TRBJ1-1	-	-	CASSQRARNEAFF	TGTGCCAGCAGTCAAAGGGCGAGGAATGAAGCTTTCTTT
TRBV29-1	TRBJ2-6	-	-	CSVGGGANVLTF	TGCAGCGTTGGGGGAGGGGCCAACGTCCTGACTTTC
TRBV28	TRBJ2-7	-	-	CASSSATGSPYEQYF	TGTGCCAGCAGTTCAGCTACAGGGTCTCCCTACGAGCAGTACTTC
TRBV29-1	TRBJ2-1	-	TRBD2	CSVVRTSGRALGNEQFF	TGCAGCGTTGTCCGGACTAGCGGGAGGGCCTTGGGCAATGAGCAGTTCTTC
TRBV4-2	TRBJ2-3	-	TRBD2	CASSPSAGGTSAADTQYF	TGTGCCAGCAGCCCCTCGGCGGGCGGGACTAGCGCAGCAGATACGCAGTATTTT
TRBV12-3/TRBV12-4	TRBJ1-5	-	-	CASSFYDPGSNQPQHF	TGTGCCAGCAGTTTCTATGACCCGGGAAGCAATCAGCCCCAGCATTTT
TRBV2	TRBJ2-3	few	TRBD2	CASRGLAEITDTQYF	TGTGCCAGCAGAGGGCTAGCGGAAATCACAGATACGCAGTATTTT
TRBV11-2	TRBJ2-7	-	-	CASSTVGGRTYEQYF	TGTGCCAGCAGCACCGTTGGAGGGAGAACCTACGAGCAGTACTTC